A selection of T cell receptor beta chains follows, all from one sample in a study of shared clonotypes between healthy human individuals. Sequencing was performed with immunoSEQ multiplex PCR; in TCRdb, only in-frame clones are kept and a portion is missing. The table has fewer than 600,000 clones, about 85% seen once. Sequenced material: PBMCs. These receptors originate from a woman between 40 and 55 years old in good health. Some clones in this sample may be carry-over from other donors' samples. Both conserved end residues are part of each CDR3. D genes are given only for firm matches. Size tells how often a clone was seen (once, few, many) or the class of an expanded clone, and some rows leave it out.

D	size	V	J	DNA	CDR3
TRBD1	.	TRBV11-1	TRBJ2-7	TGTGCCAGCAGCTTAGACGGGACAGGATTCGGCGAGCAGTACTTC	CASSLDGTGFGEQYF
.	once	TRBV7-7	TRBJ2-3	TGTGCCAGCAGCCGCGATAGCACAGATACGCAGTATTTT	CASSRDSTDTQYF
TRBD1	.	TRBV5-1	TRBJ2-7	TGCGCCAGCAGCTTGGCACAGGGGAACGAGCAGTACTTC	CASSLAQGNEQYF
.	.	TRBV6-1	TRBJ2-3	TGTGCCAGCAGTGAAGTAGATACGCAGTATTTT	CASSEVDTQYF
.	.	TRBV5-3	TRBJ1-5	TGTGCCAGAAGCTTATCCCCCCGATGCCACCCCGAGGTCCTATGTCTGGGAATTCAGCCCCAGCATTTT	CARSLSPRCHPEVLCLGIQPQHF
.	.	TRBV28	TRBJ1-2	TGTGCCAGCAGGGCTGAGGCTAACTATGGCTACACCTTC	CASRAEANYGYTF
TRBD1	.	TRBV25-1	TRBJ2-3	TGTGCCAGCAGTGACGACAGGGGGGGAGATACGCAGTATTTT	CASSDDRGGDTQYF
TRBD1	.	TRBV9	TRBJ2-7	TGTGCCAGCAGCGTCGCGACAGGGTTGTCCTACGAGCAGTACTTC	CASSVATGLSYEQYF
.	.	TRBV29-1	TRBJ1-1	TGCAGCGTCAGGGCGCAGAACACTGAAGCTTTCTTT	CSVRAQNTEAFF
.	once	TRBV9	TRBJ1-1	TGTGCCAGCAGCGTAGAAACAGATCCCCTCAACACTGAAGCTTTCTTT	CASSVETDPLNTEAFF
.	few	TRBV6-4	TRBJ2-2	TGTGCCAGCAGTGACGCGGACACCGGGGAGCTGTTTTTT	CASSDADTGELFF
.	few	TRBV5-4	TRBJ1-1	TGTGCCAGCAGCCAGGCGGGGAACACTGAAGCTTTCTTT	CASSQAGNTEAFF
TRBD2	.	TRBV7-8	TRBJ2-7	TGTGCCAGCAGCTTATCCCGACTAGCCAGCCCGTCCTACGAGCAGTACTTC	CASSLSRLASPSYEQYF
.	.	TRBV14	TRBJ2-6	TGTGCCAGCAGTGGACCGACTAGCTCTGGGGCCAACGTCCTGACTTTC	CASSGPTSSGANVLTF
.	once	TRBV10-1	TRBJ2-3	TGCGCCAGCAGTGAGCCAGGGTCGGCGGGGCAGTATTTT	CASSEPGSAGQYF
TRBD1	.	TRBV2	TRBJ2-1	TGTGCCAGCAGTGGGACAGGCAATGAGCAGTTCTTC	CASSGTGNEQFF
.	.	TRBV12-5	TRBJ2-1	TGTGCTAGTGGACCCGGGACGGACACCTACAATGAGCAGTTCTTC	CASGPGTDTYNEQFF
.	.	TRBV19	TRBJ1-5	TGTGCCAGTAGTATCACGCAGGGTGGCCCTCAGCCCCAGCATTTT	CASSITQGGPQPQHF
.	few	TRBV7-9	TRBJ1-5	TGTGCCAGCACGCGGGATAGCAATCAGCCCCAGCATTTT	CASTRDSNQPQHF
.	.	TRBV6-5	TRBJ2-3	TGTGCCAGCACCGACCTCGACGTTTGGGGTACGCAGTATTTT	CASTDLDVWGTQYF
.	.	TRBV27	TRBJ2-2	TGTGCCAGCAGCCGGACAGTAAACACCGGGGAGCTGTTTTTT	CASSRTVNTGELFF
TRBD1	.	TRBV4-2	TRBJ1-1	TGTGCCAGCAGCCAAAACAACAGGGGGTATGGGAGCCTGAACACTGAAGCTTTCTTT	CASSQNNRGYGSLNTEAFF
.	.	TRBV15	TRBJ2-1	TGTGCCACCAGCAGAGAGAATACCGGGACTGCGCAATACAATGAGCAGTTCTTC	CATSRENTGTAQYNEQFF
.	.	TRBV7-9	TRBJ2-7	TGTGCCAGCAGGATGGGAGTGGAGGGCAACTACGAGCAGTACTTC	CASRMGVEGNYEQYF
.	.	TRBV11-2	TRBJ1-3	TGTGCCAGCAGCTTAAGACGGGGGGCTAACTCTGGAAACACCATATATTTT	CASSLRRGANSGNTIYF
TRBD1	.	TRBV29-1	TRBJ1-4	TGCAGCGTTGTGGCAGGGGGTGGCGAAAAACTGTTTTTT	CSVVAGGGEKLFF
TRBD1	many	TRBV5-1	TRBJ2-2	TGCGCCAGCAGCCGGACAGGGGGCGCAAACACCGGGGAGCTGTTTTTT	CASSRTGGANTGELFF
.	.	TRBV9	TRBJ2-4	TGTGCCAGCAGCCCCACCCGAGCCAAAAACATTCAGTACTTC	CASSPTRAKNIQYF
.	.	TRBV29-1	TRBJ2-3	TGCAGCGTGATCAAGGTGGTAGATACGCAGTATTTT	CSVIKVVDTQYF
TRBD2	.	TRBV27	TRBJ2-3	TGTGCCAGCACCTCCCCCAGCGGGAGGGCAGATACGCAGTATTTT	CASTSPSGRADTQYF
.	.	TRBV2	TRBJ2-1	TGTGCCAGCAGTGTTAGTTTAGTCCCGGGGGGCGATGAGCAGTTCTTC	CASSVSLVPGGDEQFF
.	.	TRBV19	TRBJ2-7	TGTGCCAGTAGTATCCTCTGGGGGCCCTACGAGCAGTACTTC	CASSILWGPYEQYF
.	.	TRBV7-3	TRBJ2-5	TGTGCCAGCAGCTTAGGAGTCCCCCCCCAAGGGACCCAGTACTTC	CASSLGVPPQGTQYF
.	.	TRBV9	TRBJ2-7	TGTGCCAGCAGCCTCGGACAGCACTCCTACGAGCAGTACTTC	CASSLGQHSYEQYF
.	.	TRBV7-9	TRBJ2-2	TGTGCCAGCAGACCATTAAACACCGGGGAGCTGTTTTTT	CASRPLNTGELFF
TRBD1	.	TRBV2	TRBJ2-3	TGTGCCAGCCAAGAACAGGGGAGCACAGATACGCAGTATTTT	CASQEQGSTDTQYF